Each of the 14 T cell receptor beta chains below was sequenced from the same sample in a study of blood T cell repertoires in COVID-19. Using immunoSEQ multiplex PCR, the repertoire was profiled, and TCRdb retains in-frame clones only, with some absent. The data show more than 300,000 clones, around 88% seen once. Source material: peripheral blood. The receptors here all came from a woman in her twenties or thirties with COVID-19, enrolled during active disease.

The CDR3 coding sequence is TGTGCCACCAGCAGAGATCTCTCAAGCTCTGATACGCAGTATTTT. Protein: CATSRDLSSSDTQYF. The chain combines TRBV15 with TRBJ2-3; D unclear. The CDR3 is 15 residues long. Trimming shortened V by 0 bases and J by 6 bases, and 13 bases separated the two germline ends. Germline values: CDR1 LNHNV, CDR2 YYDKDF (reference sequence).

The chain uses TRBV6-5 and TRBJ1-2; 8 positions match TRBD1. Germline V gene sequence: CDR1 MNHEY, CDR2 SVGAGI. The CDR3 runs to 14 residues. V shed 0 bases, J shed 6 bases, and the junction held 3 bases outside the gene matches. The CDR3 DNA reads TGTGCCAGCAGTTACTCGGCGACAGGGGATGGCTACACCTTC. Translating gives CASSYSATGDGYTF.

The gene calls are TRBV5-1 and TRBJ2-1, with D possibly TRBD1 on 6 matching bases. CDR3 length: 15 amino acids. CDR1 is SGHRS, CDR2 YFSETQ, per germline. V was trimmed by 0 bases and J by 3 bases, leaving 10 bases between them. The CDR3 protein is CASSLAGQFYNEQFF. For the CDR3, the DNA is TGCGCCAGCAGCTTGGCTGGACAGTTCTACAATGAGCAGTTCTTC.

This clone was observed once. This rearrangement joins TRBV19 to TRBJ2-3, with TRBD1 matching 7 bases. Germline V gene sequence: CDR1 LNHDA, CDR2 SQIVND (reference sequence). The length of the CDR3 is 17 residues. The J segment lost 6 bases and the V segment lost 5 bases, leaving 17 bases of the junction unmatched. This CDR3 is CASSVGIGGPSADTQYF. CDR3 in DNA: TGTGCCAGTAGTGTGGGCATAGGGGGCCCCTCTGCGGATACGCAGTATTTT. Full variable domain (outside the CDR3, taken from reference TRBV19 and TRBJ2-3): DGGITQSPKYLFRKEGQNVTLSCEQNLNHDAMYWYRQDPGQGLRLIYYSQIVNDFQKGDIAEGYSVSREKKESFPLTVTSAQKNPTAFYLCASSVGIGGPSADTQYFGPGTRLTVL.

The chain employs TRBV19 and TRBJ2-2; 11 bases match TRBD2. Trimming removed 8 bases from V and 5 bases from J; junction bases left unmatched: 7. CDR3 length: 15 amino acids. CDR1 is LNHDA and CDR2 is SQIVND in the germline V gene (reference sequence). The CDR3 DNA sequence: TGTGCCAGTGCCGTGGTAGCGGGGGGGACCGGGGAGCTGTTTTTT. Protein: CASAVVAGGTGELFF.

The CDR3 sequence is CASSLQGAIFGYTF. The CDR3 DNA reads as TGTGCCAGTAGTTTACAGGGGGCGATCTTTGGCTACACCTTC. The J gene is TRBJ1-2, the V gene TRBV19, with 9 bases matching TRBD1. The CDR3 has 14 residues. Trimming took 5 bases from V and 7 from J; bases not matched to a gene: 8. Germline CDR1 and CDR2: LNHDA and SQIVND (reference sequence).

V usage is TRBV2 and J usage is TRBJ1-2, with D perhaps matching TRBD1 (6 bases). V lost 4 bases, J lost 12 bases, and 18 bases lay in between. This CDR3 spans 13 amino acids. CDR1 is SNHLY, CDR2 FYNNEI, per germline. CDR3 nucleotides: TGTGCCAGCAGTGGCCAAACAGGGATCTGGCACACCTTC. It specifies CASSGQTGIWHTF.

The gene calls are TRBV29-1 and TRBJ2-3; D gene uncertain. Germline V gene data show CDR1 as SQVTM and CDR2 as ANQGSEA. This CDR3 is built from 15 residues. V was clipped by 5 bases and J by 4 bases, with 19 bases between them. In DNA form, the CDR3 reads TGCAGCGTTATAAAGGCAGGCCGTGCCCCAGATACGCAGTATTTT. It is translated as CSVIKAGRAPDTQYF.

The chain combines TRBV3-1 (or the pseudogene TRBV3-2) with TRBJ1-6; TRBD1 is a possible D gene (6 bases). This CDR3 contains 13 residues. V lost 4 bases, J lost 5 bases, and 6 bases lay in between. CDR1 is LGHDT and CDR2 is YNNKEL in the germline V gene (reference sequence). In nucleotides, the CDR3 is TGTGCCAGCAGCCGGACAGATAATTCACCCCTCCACTTT. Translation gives CASSRTDNSPLHF.

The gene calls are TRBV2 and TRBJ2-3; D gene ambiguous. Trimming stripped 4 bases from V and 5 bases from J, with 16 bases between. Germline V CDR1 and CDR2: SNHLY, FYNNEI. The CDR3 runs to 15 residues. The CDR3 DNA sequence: TGTGCCAGCAGTGGTGGGCATCCTCCAGGAGATACGCAGTATTTT. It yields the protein CASSGGHPPGDTQYF.

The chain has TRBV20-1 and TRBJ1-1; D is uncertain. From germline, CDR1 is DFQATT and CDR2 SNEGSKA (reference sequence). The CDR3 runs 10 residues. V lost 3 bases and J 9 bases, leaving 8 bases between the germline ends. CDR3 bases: TGCAGTGCTAGTGAACAGAAAGCTTTCTTT. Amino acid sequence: CSASEQKAFF.

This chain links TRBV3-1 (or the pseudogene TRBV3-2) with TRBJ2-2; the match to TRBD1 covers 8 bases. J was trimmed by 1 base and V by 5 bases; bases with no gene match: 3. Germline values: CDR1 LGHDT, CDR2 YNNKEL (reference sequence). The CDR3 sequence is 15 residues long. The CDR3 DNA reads TGTGCCAGCAGCGCCGGGACAGGGAACACCGGGGAGCTGTTTTTT. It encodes CASSAGTGNTGELFF.

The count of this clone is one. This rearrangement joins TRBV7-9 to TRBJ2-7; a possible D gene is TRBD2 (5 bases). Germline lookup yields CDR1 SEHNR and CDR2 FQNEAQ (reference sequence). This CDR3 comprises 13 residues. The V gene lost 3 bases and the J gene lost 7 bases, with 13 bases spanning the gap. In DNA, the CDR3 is TGTGCCAGCAGCTTCGATCGGGGTTTAGAGCAGTACGTC. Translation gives CASSFDRGLEQYV.

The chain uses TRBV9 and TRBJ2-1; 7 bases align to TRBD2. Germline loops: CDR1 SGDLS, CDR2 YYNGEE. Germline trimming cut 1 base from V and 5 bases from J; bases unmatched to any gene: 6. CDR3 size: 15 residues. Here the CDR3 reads CASSVNMRGNNEQFF. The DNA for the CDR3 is TGTGCCAGCAGCGTAAACATGCGGGGGAACAATGAGCAGTTCTTC.